The source of this T cell receptor (beta chain) is a study of cytomegalovirus exposure and HLA in healthy donors. Germline loops: CDR1 SQVTM, CDR2 ANQGSEA. The length of the CDR3 is 14 residues. Losses at the gene ends were 7 bases for V and 0 bases for J; bases not matched to a gene: 4. A multiplex PCR was run with 60 Vbeta primers and 13 Jbeta primers. Sequencing used immunoSEQ multiplex PCR; TCRdb keeps in-frame clones, though not all of them. This table has 100,000 to 150,000 clones, roughly 80% appearing once. This receptor was identified in a man between 18 and 29 years old in good health and CMV-seropositive. Input material: PBMCs. The chain carries TRBV29-1 and TRBJ2-3; TRBD2 matches 10 bases. CDR3 loop: CSAPSGGSTDTQYF. For the CDR3, the DNA is TGCAGCGCGCCTAGCGGGGGTAGCACAGATACGCAGTATTTT.